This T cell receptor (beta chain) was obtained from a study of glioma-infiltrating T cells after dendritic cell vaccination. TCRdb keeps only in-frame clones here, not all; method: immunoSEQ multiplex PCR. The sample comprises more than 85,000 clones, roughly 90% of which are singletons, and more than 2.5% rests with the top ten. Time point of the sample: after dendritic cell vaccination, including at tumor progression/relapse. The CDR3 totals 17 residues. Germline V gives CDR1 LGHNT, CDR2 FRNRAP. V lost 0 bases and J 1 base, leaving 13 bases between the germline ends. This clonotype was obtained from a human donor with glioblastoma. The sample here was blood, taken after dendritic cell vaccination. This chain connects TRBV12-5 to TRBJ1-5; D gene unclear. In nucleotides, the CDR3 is TGTGCTAGTGGTTTGGTACTGGGAGGGAGGAGCAATCAGCCCCAGCATTTT. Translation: CASGLVLGGRSNQPQHF. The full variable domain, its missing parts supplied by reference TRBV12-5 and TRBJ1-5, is DARVTQTPRHKVTEMGQEVTMRCQPILGHNTVFWYRQTMMQGLELLAYFRNRAPLDDSGMPKDRFSAEMPDATLATLKIQPSEPRDSAVYFCASGLVLGGRSNQPQHFGDGTRLSIL.